These 27 T cell receptor beta chains were all obtained from the same sample, sequenced in a study of T-cell reconstitution after alpha-beta-depleted transplantation in children (TCRdb year 2016). The receptor library was made with PCR. TCRdb lists the instrument as Illumina HiSeq 2500. To normalize quantification of the TCRbeta repertoire, the TCR libraries were built with molecular barcoding that relied on unique molecular identifiers. The public reads were reprocessed in TCRdb via fastp at Q25 and MiXCR, keeping in-frame beta chains. All rows with the same CDR3 protein become a single entry with the most common DNA and genes. The sample records roughly 500,000 distinct CDR3 sequences, around 13% of which are singletons. The biggest ten clones account for more than 5.5% of the sample. The sequencing used PBMCs from the stem cell graft donor, collected from the stem cell graft. The receptor source for this set is a human donor who donated a stem cell graft to a child with combined immunodeficiency.

In its sample, this clonotype was seen many times. This rearrangement joins TRBV20-1 to TRBJ2-1; a weak D match, TRBD2 (5 bases). V lost 2 bases to trimming and J lost 4 bases, with 15 bases between them. This CDR3 has 15 residues. CDR1 and CDR2 from the germline V gene are DFQATT and SNEGSKA (reference sequence). CDR3 nucleotides: TGCAGTGCTAGACCGGACTTGAACGTTTACAATGAGCAGTTCTTC. Its protein product is CSARPDLNVYNEQFF.

The gene calls are TRBV9 and TRBJ2-7, with 7 bases identical to TRBD1. Germline V CDR1 and CDR2: SGDLS, YYNGEE. With V trimmed by 0 bases and J by 4 bases, 4 bases remained unmatched. The CDR3 spans 14 residues. CDR3 sequence (DNA): TGTGCCAGCAGCGTAGGAGAGACAGGGTACGAGCAGTACTTC. Translation gives CASSVGETGYEQYF.

The V and J genes are TRBV7-9 and TRBJ2-2; D is unclear. The V gene's germline CDR1 is SEHNR and CDR2 FQNEAQ (reference sequence). CDR3 size: 12 residues. V dropped 4 bases and J dropped 9 bases, with 9 bases sitting between them. The chain's CDR3 is CASSSGPRELFF. In DNA, the CDR3 is TGTGCCAGCAGCTCCGGACCAAGGGAGCTGTTTTTT.

The chain uses TRBV5-1 and TRBJ1-2; 7 bases fit TRBD1. J lost 5 bases, V lost 4 bases, and 11 bases had no gene match. The germline V gene has CDR1 SGHRS and CDR2 YFSETQ. The CDR3 is 15 amino acids. CDR3 amino acids: CASSPTDRVDYGYTF. In DNA, the CDR3 is TGCGCCAGCAGCCCGACCGACAGGGTAGATTATGGCTACACCTTC.

This chain joins TRBV7-9 and TRBJ1-5; a possible D gene is TRBD1 (5 bases). The CDR3 runs to 13 residues. From germline, CDR1 is SEHNR and CDR2 FQNEAQ (reference sequence). The germline V and J ends were trimmed by 2 bases and 5 bases, with 7 bases remaining between them. The DNA for the CDR3 is TGTGCCAGCAGCTTAATAGGGGATCAGCCCCAGCATTTT. Protein product: CASSLIGDQPQHF. Filled out from reference TRBV7-9 and TRBJ1-5, the complete variable domain reads DTGVSQNPRHKITKRGQNVTFRCDPISEHNRLYWYRQTLGQGPEFLTYFQNEAQLEKSRLLSDRFSAERPKGSFSTLEIQRTEQGDSAMYLCASSLIGDQPQHFGDGTRLSIL.

This clonotype has a count of ten or more. The genes are TRBV28 and TRBJ2-1; 9 bases map to TRBD1. Germline CDR1 MDHEN, CDR2 SYDVKM. Trimming at V came to 7 bases and at J to 5 bases, leaving 12 bases not matched to a gene. CDR3 length: 16 residues. In nucleotides, the CDR3 is TGTGCCAGCAACCGTCCCGGGACAGGGCAGGACAATGAGCAGTTCTTC. Residues: CASNRPGTGQDNEQFF.

This clonotype was seen a handful of times. The J gene is TRBJ2-1, the V gene TRBV30; D is undetermined. The CDR3 is 11 amino acids. CDR1 is GTSNPN and CDR2 is SVGIG in the germline V gene (reference sequence). V shed 4 bases and J shed 9 bases, with 10 bases lying between them. The CDR3 bases are TGTGCCTGGACATTCCAGGCTGAGCAGTTCTTC. Encoded protein: CAWTFQAEQFF.

This clonotype has more than one count but fewer than ten. CDR3 DNA sequence: TGCAGCGTTGAACGCGAACGAGGCCACACCTTC. It specifies CSVERERGHTF. The rearrangement uses TRBV29-1 and TRBJ1-2, with D hard to call. The germline V gene encodes CDR1 SQVTM and CDR2 ANQGSEA. The CDR3 covers 11 residues. Trimming removed 2 bases from V and 12 bases from J, with 13 bases in between.

This chain connects TRBV2 to TRBJ1-2; D might be TRBD1 (5 bases). The CDR3 contains 14 residues. Per the germline V gene, CDR1 is SNHLY and CDR2 is FYNNEI. V was clipped by 10 bases and J by 6 bases, with 21 bases between them. CDR3 in DNA: TGTGCCACCCGGGACCTTCCCTCAAGGAATGGCTACACCTTC. It is translated as CATRDLPSRNGYTF.

This sequence joins TRBV20-1 and TRBJ1-5; 11 bases fit TRBD1. The CDR3 has 14 amino acids. V dropped 3 bases and J dropped 4; count of bases not matched to a gene: 2. The V gene's germline CDR1 is DFQATT and CDR2 SNEGSKA (reference sequence). In DNA, the CDR3 is TGCAGTGCTAGTGGGGACAGGGGGAATCAGCCCCAGCATTTT. Protein product: CSASGDRGNQPQHF.

The chain couples TRBV29-1 to TRBJ2-2; 8 bases are a match to TRBD2. J lost 0 bases, V lost 2 bases, and 2 bases had no gene match. Germline V CDR1 and CDR2: SQVTM, ANQGSEA. The length of the CDR3 is 15 residues. CDR3 region: CSVERAGANTGELFF. The CDR3 DNA is TGCAGCGTTGAAAGAGCGGGAGCGAACACCGGGGAGCTGTTTTTT.

CDR3 protein: CATTEGRPNTEAFF. The CDR3 bases are TGTGCCACCACCGAAGGGAGACCGAACACTGAAGCTTTCTTT. The rearrangement links TRBV6-2 or TRBV6-3 to TRBJ1-1; no definite D call. Deletions cut 10 bases from V and 1 base from J, with 16 bases between. This CDR3 contains 14 residues. The V gene's germline CDR1 is MNHEY and CDR2 SVGEGT.

Only a few counts were recorded for this clonotype. The chain combines TRBV10-3 with TRBJ2-7, with no clear D. CDR1 is ENHRY and CDR2 is SYGVKD in the germline V gene. Trimming cost V 0 bases and J 5 bases, with 11 bases left between them. The CDR3 has 14 residues. CDR3 sequence reads: CAISESVDTNEQYF. In DNA form, the CDR3 reads TGTGCCATCAGTGAGTCGGTAGATACTAACGAGCAGTACTTC.

This clonotype has a handful of counts. This chain connects TRBV12-3 or TRBV12-4 to TRBJ2-1; 8 bases agree with TRBD2. After removal of 5 bases from V and 5 bases from J, the junction contained 11 bases not matched to a gene. The CDR3 is 16 amino acids. CDR3 nucleotides: TGTGCCAGCAGTACGACTAGCGCTGGTCTCCACAATGAGCAGTTCTTC. Its protein is CASSTTSAGLHNEQFF.

This clonotype was counted ten times or more. The chain carries TRBV11-2 and TRBJ2-1; unclear D gene. The germline CDR1 and CDR2 sequences are SGHAT and FQNNGV. The V end lost 5 bases, the J end lost 3 bases, and 17 bases lay between the germline ends. The CDR3 length is 16 residues. The CDR3 is CASSPMTPQVYNEQFF. CDR3 DNA sequence: TGTGCCAGCAGCCCTATGACGCCTCAGGTCTACAATGAGCAGTTCTTC. Using reference TRBV11-2 and TRBJ2-1 for the parts outside the CDR3, the full variable domain is EAGVAQSPRYKIIEKRQSVAFWCNPISGHATLYWYQQILGQGPKLLIQFQNNGVVDDSQLPKDRFSAERLKGVDSTLKIQPAKLEDSAVYLCASSPMTPQVYNEQFFGPGTRLTVL.

V is TRBV30 and J is TRBJ2-7; D remains ambiguous. V was trimmed by 0 bases and J by 4 bases, leaving 7 bases between them. The CDR3 consists of 12 residues. The germline V gene has CDR1 GTSNPN and CDR2 SVGIG (reference sequence). The CDR3: CAWSVLPYEQYF. CDR3 coding DNA: TGTGCCTGGAGTGTACTCCCTTACGAGCAGTACTTC.

There are a few counts of this clonotype. This chain connects TRBV4-3 to TRBJ1-4; maybe TRBD1 (5 bases). V gave up 4 bases and J gave up 3 bases, with 18 bases separating them. Germline-derived CDR1 and CDR2 are LGHNA and YSLEER. The CDR3 runs to 17 residues. This chain's CDR3 is CASSPRDQGASNEKLFF. The CDR3 DNA reads TGCGCCAGCAGCCCCCGGGACCAAGGGGCGTCTAATGAAAAACTGTTTTTT.

The chain combines TRBV20-1 with TRBJ2-7; the D gene is possibly TRBD2 (5 bases). Germline V CDR1 and CDR2: DFQATT, SNEGSKA (reference sequence). The CDR3 runs 14 residues. Between the trimmed V and J ends, which lost 0 bases and 3 bases, there was a span of 12 bases. CDR3 nucleotide sequence: TGCAGTGCTAGAGATACGACTACTCTCTACGAGCAGTACTTC. Translated, it gives CSARDTTTLYEQYF.

This clonotype was counted many times. The gene calls are TRBV5-1 and TRBJ2-1; D call uncertain. Germline V gene lookup returns CDR1 SGHRS and CDR2 YFSETQ. This CDR3 spans 14 amino acids. Trimming left V 5 bases short and J 9 bases short, with 18 bases between. The CDR3: CASSAGSGDAEQFF. In DNA, the CDR3 is TGCGCCAGCAGTGCCGGGTCGGGCGATGCTGAGCAGTTCTTC. The full variable domain, with the rest looked up from reference TRBV5-1 and TRBJ2-1, is KAGVTQTPRYLIKTRGQQVTLSCSPISGHRSVSWYQQTPGQGLQFLFEYFSETQRNKGNFPGRFSGRQFSNSRSEMNVSTLELGDSALYLCASSAGSGDAEQFFGPGTRLTVL.

In this sample, this clonotype turned up a few times. The chain links TRBV11-1 to TRBJ2-1; no reliable D call. The length of the CDR3 is 14 residues. Germline V gene lookup returns CDR1 SGHAT and CDR2 FQDESV (reference sequence). V lost 5 bases and J lost 4, with 12 bases in between. The CDR3 sequence is CASSAETWYNEQFF. DNA for the CDR3: TGTGCCAGCAGCGCCGAAACTTGGTACAATGAGCAGTTCTTC.

This clonotype was counted at least ten times. The chain carries TRBV5-5 and TRBJ2-1; no clear D gene. The germline V gene has CDR1 SGHKS and CDR2 YYEKEE (reference sequence). Trimming took 3 bases from V and 3 from J, leaving 13 bases between them. The CDR3 totals 15 residues. The CDR3 spells CASSSYGANYNEQFF. DNA for the CDR3: TGTGCCAGCAGCTCCTACGGAGCAAACTACAATGAGCAGTTCTTC.

A few counts support this clonotype. For the CDR3, the DNA is TGTGCCAGCAGCCAGCACTATGATGTACAAGAGACCCAGTACTTC. Amino acids: CASSQHYDVQETQYF. V usage is TRBV3-1 and J usage is TRBJ2-5; D is undetermined. Germline CDR1 and CDR2: LGHDT and YNNKEL (reference sequence). The CDR3 is 15 amino acids. V lost 3 bases, J lost 2 bases, and 13 bases lay in between.

This clonotype was observed at least ten times. The CDR3 DNA is TGCAGTGCCTTCGGGACGGGAGCAGATACGCAGTATTTT. Translated, it gives CSAFGTGADTQYF. The chain has TRBV20-1 and TRBJ2-3; possibly TRBD2 for D (6 bases). The V gene lost 6 bases and the J gene lost 4 bases, with 14 bases spanning the gap. The CDR3 is 13 residues long. CDR1 is DFQATT and CDR2 is SNEGSKA in the germline V gene (reference sequence).

This clonotype was counted only a few times. The CDR3 region is CASSPGQGAVYEQYF. The CDR3 region has the DNA TGTGCCAGCAGCCCTGGACAGGGCGCAGTCTACGAGCAGTACTTC. The chain carries TRBV5-6 and TRBJ2-7; 8 bases fit TRBD1. Germline values: CDR1 SGHDT, CDR2 YYEEEE. Trimming took 4 bases from V and 3 from J; bases not matched to a gene: 9. The length of the CDR3 is 15 residues.

The gene calls are TRBV18 and TRBJ2-3, with D perhaps TRBD1 or TRBD2 (5 bases each). CDR1 is KGHSH and CDR2 is LQKENI in the germline V gene. Trimming pared 3 bases from V and 5 bases from J, leaving 12 bases between. The CDR3 has 14 amino acids. The CDR3 DNA is TGTGCCAGCTCACCCCAGTTGGGGGAAGATACGCAGTATTTT. Its protein is CASSPQLGEDTQYF.

This clonotype was detected a few times. This sequence joins TRBV6-5 and TRBJ1-1, with 8 nucleotides matching TRBD1. Per the germline V gene, CDR1 is MNHEY and CDR2 is SVGAGI. V shed 2 bases and J 4 bases; nucleotides not matched to a gene: 3. This CDR3 comprises 14 residues. CDR3 bases: TGTGCCAGCAGTTACCAGGGGGCAATCACTGAAGCTTTCTTT. The encoded protein is CASSYQGAITEAFF.

This clonotype has just a few counts. The rearrangement links TRBV20-1 to TRBJ2-3; a possible D gene is TRBD2 (6 bases). V was clipped by 3 bases and J by 3 bases, with 10 bases between them. This CDR3 has 13 residues. The germline CDR1 and CDR2 sequences are DFQATT and SNEGSKA (reference sequence). The CDR3 nucleotides are TGCAGTGCTAGTCGGGGGAGGACAGATACGCAGTATTTT. Its translation: CSASRGRTDTQYF.